This T cell receptor beta chain came from a study of shared clonotypes between healthy human individuals. Study-wide results and caveats: Estimated richness values were generally larger in naive subsets than in memory subsets.

This clone was picked up a small number of times. Its target is unknown. Template for every sorted-subset replicate PCR totaled approximately 0.2 ug DNA, roughly 30,000 T cell genomes. Here immunoSEQ multiplex PCR was the method, and the copy in TCRdb shows in-frame clones only, minus some. The sample lists about 1 million clones, approximately 78% occurring once. The origin of this receptor is a man between 18 and 35 years old in good health. Some clones in this sample may be carry-over from other donors' samples. The source material was memory CD4+ T cells from PBMCs. Subset in this sample: CD45RA-negative fraction.

Written as DNA, the CDR3 is TGTGCCAGCTCACCGCCAGAATACTCCGATGAAGCTTTCTTT. It encodes CASSPPEYSDEAFF. This chain joins TRBV18 and TRBJ1-1; D unresolved. Trimming removed 3 bases at V and 7 bases at J, with 15 bases between. CDR1 is KGHSH and CDR2 is LQKENI in the germline V gene. The CDR3 runs to 14 residues.